This T cell receptor beta chain was captured in a study of T cell responses to AZD1222 COVID-19 vaccine. The table came from immunoSEQ multiplex PCR; TCRdb's copy has only in-frame clones and leaves some out. In the table there are around 140,000 clones, over 85% of which are singletons. General study results and limits: It should be noted that donors were predominantly white British and more often female, and clonal diversity was possibly underestimated.

V gave up 4 bases and J gave up 3 bases, with 25 bases separating them. Germline CDR1 reads SGHAT; CDR2 reads FQNNGV. There are 18 residues in the CDR3. Turning to this clone: As yet, its antigen is unknown.

This receptor was obtained from an adult in good health. The material sequenced was peripheral blood, taken on day 0 of AZD1222 vaccination. The rearrangement joins TRBV11-2 to TRBJ2-7; perhaps D is TRBD1 or TRBD2 (6 bases each). The CDR3 reads CASSSTGGRGGKLYEQYF. As DNA, the CDR3 is TGTGCCAGCAGCTCTACGGGCGGTAGAGGGGGGAAACTCTACGAGCAGTACTTC.